This is a list of T cell receptor beta chains from one sample in a study of spatial heterogeneity in lung cancer. TCRdb passed the 5' RACE reads through MiXCR, listing each CDR3 protein once. The profile shows tens of thousands of distinct CDR3 sequences, 8.5% to 10% of them singletons. Here the sequenced sample was PBMCs, taken at follow-up. Receptor source: a male donor with early-stage non-small cell lung cancer. Each CDR3 is given with its conserved first and last residue. D genes are given only for firm matches. The size field is filled for only some rows; it gives once, few, many or a size class.

v_gene	j_gene	d_gene	abundance	CDR3nt	CDR3aa
TRBV7-6	TRBJ2-3	TRBD1	many	TGTGCCAGCAGCACCCACAGGGGATCAGATACGCAGTATTTT	CASSTHRGSDTQYF
TRBV12-3/TRBV12-4	TRBJ2-2	NA	NA	TGTGCCAGCACTGATAGCGGAGTCACCGGGGAGCTGTTTTTT	CASTDSGVTGELFF
TRBV7-9	TRBJ1-1	NA	few	TGTGCCAGCACCTCAGGGTCGCCAGGGAGGACTGAAGCTTTCTTT	CASTSGSPGRTEAFF
TRBV20-1	TRBJ2-7	NA	few	TGCAGTGCTAGTCACCGAGACAGTACGGGTGAGCAGTACTTC	CSASHRDSTGEQYF
TRBV29-1	TRBJ1-3	NA	many	TGCAGCGTTGACTCTACAGGGACCGGAAACACCATATATTTT	CSVDSTGTGNTIYF
TRBV28	TRBJ2-7	NA	few	TGTGCCAGCAGCCGCGGAGGGGCCCCTTACTCCTACGAGCAGTACTTC	CASSRGGAPYSYEQYF
TRBV28	TRBJ1-2	NA	few	TGTGCCAGCAGTTCGAGGGGTCTTTTCCTGAGTGGCTACACCTTC	CASSSRGLFLSGYTF
TRBV29-1	TRBJ2-5	NA	many	TGCAGCGTTGTGGCAAGCCAGTTGACCCAGTACTTC	CSVVASQLTQYF
TRBV14	TRBJ2-7	TRBD1	NA	TGTGCCAGCAGCCACCCAAAGGGGACAGGGACCTACGAGCAGTACTTC	CASSHPKGTGTYEQYF
TRBV2	TRBJ2-3	NA	many	TGTGCCAGCAGACTCACCGGGACGTCAAGCACAGATACGCAGTATTTT	CASRLTGTSSTDTQYF
TRBV20-1	TRBJ1-1	TRBD1	NA	TGCAGTGCTAGAGGGCGACAGGGGGCGGTCACTGAAGCTTTCTTT	CSARGRQGAVTEAFF
TRBV4-2	TRBJ2-5	TRBD2	medium-sized	TGTGCCAGCAGCCCGGGGGTCGCTAGCGGCCAAGAGACCCAGTACTTC	CASSPGVASGQETQYF
TRBV7-2	TRBJ2-2	NA	many	TGTGCCAGCAGCTTGCCGACTACCTACACCGGGGAGCTGTTTTTT	CASSLPTTYTGELFF
TRBV14	TRBJ2-7	TRBD2	many	TGTGCCAGCAGTCAAGCGGGGGGGCGAGAGCAGTACTTC	CASSQAGGREQYF
TRBV20-1	TRBJ2-7	NA	few	TGCAGTTCGACGGTCTCCTACGAGCAGTACTTC	CSSTVSYEQYF
TRBV19	TRBJ1-6	NA	NA	TGTGCCAGTAGTAGAGGGACAACCCGAAATTCACCCCTCCACTTT	CASSRGTTRNSPLHF
TRBV7-6	TRBJ2-2	TRBD1	few	TGTGCCAGCAGCCTCAGACAGGGGCCGAGCACCGGGGAGCTGTTTTTT	CASSLRQGPSTGELFF
TRBV4-2	TRBJ2-6	NA	many	TGTGCCAGCAGCCAAGACAGTTTCACTGGGGCCAACGTCCTGACTTTC	CASSQDSFTGANVLTF
TRBV20-1	TRBJ2-2	NA	many	TGCAGTGCTAGAGATCCGGGGAGGAACACCGGGGAGCTGTTTTTT	CSARDPGRNTGELFF
TRBV24-1	TRBJ2-1	NA	many	TGTGCCACCAGTGTAGACGGGGGAGGTCCCTACAATGAGCAGTTCTTC	CATSVDGGGPYNEQFF
TRBV4-3	TRBJ1-4	TRBD1	few	TGCGCCAGCAGCCAGGATGCCGGGACAGGGTCTGAAAAACTGTTTTTT	CASSQDAGTGSEKLFF
TRBV5-6	TRBJ2-1	TRBD1	NA	TGTGCCAGCAGCGCAGACAGGGGGAAGTCCAATGAGCAGTTCTTC	CASSADRGKSNEQFF
TRBV4-2	TRBJ2-3	NA	few	TGTGCCAGCAGCCAAGTAGGTGGGGGCAGCACAGATACGCAGTATTTT	CASSQVGGGSTDTQYF
TRBV11-2	TRBJ2-3	NA	many	TGTGCCAGCAGCCTTCTCGGGGCGGATACGCAGTATTTT	CASSLLGADTQYF
TRBV2	TRBJ2-5	NA	many	TGTGCCAGCAGCCCCCGGACCAGCCAAGAGACCCAGTACTTC	CASSPRTSQETQYF
TRBV6-2/TRBV6-3	TRBJ2-3	NA	few	TGTGCCAGCAGTCTGCGACTAGTAGATACGCAGTATTTT	CASSLRLVDTQYF
TRBV5-1	TRBJ1-5	NA	NA	TGCGCCAGCAGCTTGGCAGGGGCGAACAATCAGCCCCAGCATTTT	CASSLAGANNQPQHF
TRBV20-1	TRBJ2-3	NA	NA	TGCAGTGCCTCTAACCGGGGCGTTACAGATACGCAGTATTTT	CSASNRGVTDTQYF
TRBV29-1	TRBJ2-5	NA	many	TGCAGCGTTGTAAGGGATCACCAAGAGACCCAGTACTTC	CSVVRDHQETQYF
TRBV5-5	TRBJ1-4	NA	many	TGTGCCAGCAGCTTGGTCCCGTTTAATGAAAAACTGTTTTTT	CASSLVPFNEKLFF
TRBV6-6	TRBJ2-6	NA	many	TGTGCCAGCAGTTACGGGTCCTCTGGGGCCAACGTCCTGACTTTC	CASSYGSSGANVLTF
TRBV5-4	TRBJ2-7	NA	NA	TGTGCCAGCAGCTTGCGCCAGGCGGACGAGCAGTACTTC	CASSLRQADEQYF
TRBV4-1	TRBJ2-1	NA	NA	TGCGCCAGCAGCCAAGAAAACTTGCGTGAGCAGTTCTTC	CASSQENLREQFF
TRBV29-1	TRBJ1-3	TRBD1	few	TGCAGCGTTGAAGATTTCGACAGGGGTGGAAACACCATATATTTT	CSVEDFDRGGNTIYF
TRBV7-2	TRBJ2-7	NA	NA	TGTGCCAGCAGCTTAGCTGGCAGTGAATCCTACGAGCAGTACTTC	CASSLAGSESYEQYF
TRBV7-6	TRBJ2-7	NA	few	TGTGCCAGCAGCCCTCTAGAGGCGACCTACGAGCAGTACTTC	CASSPLEATYEQYF
TRBV24-1	TRBJ2-1	TRBD2	medium-sized	TGTGCCACCAGTGATTCCCGGACTAGCGGGGGCTCCAATGAGCAGTTCTTC	CATSDSRTSGGSNEQFF
TRBV27	TRBJ2-7	NA	many	TGTGCCAGCACCAGACAGAGGGCCGAGCAGTACTTC	CASTRQRAEQYF
TRBV10-1	TRBJ1-5	NA	many	TGCGCCAGCAGTGCGGACGGTAATCAGCCCCAGCATTTT	CASSADGNQPQHF
TRBV7-8	TRBJ1-5	NA	many	TGTGCCAGCAGCAACAGACTGGGTGGCAATCAGCCCCAGCATTTT	CASSNRLGGNQPQHF
TRBV6-5	TRBJ2-5	NA	NA	TGTGCCAGCAGTTCAGGGGTCGAGACCCAGTACTTC	CASSSGVETQYF
TRBV11-2	TRBJ2-1	TRBD1	NA	TGTGCCAGCAGCCTACTGCACTCCGGGACAGGTTACAATGAGCAGTTCTTC	CASSLLHSGTGYNEQFF
TRBV12-2	TRBJ1-5	NA	NA	TGTGCAAGTCGCTTTCAGTCCCTTAGCAATCAGCCCCAGCATTTT	CASRFQSLSNQPQHF
TRBV14	TRBJ2-2	TRBD1	few	TGTGCCAGCAGCCAACGGACAGGCCGAGGGACCGGGGAGCTGTTTTTT	CASSQRTGRGTGELFF
TRBV5-1	TRBJ2-3	NA	many	TGCGCCAGCAGCTCCACCCCCACAGATACGCAGTATTTT	CASSSTPTDTQYF
TRBV20-1	TRBJ1-3	NA	many	TGCAGTGCTAGAGCTTCATTGGGGCGCGGTCGAAACACCATATATTTT	CSARASLGRGRNTIYF
TRBV6-1	TRBJ2-7	NA	once	TGTGCCAGCAGGGCCCTCCGGGCTTACGAGCAGTACTTC	CASRALRAYEQYF
TRBV27	TRBJ2-1	TRBD2	many	TGTGCCAGCAGTTTAAAGCGGGGAAGGGATGAGCAGTTCTTC	CASSLKRGRDEQFF
TRBV28	TRBJ1-5	NA	many	TGTGCCAGCAGTTTATCCAGGGATTATCAGCCCCAGCATTTT	CASSLSRDYQPQHF
TRBV28	TRBJ1-6	TRBD1	many	TGTGCCAGCTATGGACAGGGAAATTCACCCCTCCACTTT	CASYGQGNSPLHF
TRBV7-9	TRBJ2-1	TRBD2	few	TGTGCCAGCAGCTCCCGGGGGGAACGGGTCAATGAGCAGTTCTTC	CASSSRGERVNEQFF
TRBV5-1	TRBJ2-7	TRBD1	NA	TGCGCCAGCTGGGACAGCCGCTACGAGCAGTACTTC	CASWDSRYEQYF
TRBV7-8	TRBJ2-5	TRBD2	NA	TGTGTCAGCAGCTCACGACTAGCGGGGGCTGCCATATTCCAAGAGACCCAGTACTTC	CVSSSRLAGAAIFQETQYF
TRBV5-4	TRBJ1-4	NA	few	TGTGCCAGCAGCTCTGGGGGCGCGTATAATGAAAAACTGTTTTTT	CASSSGGAYNEKLFF
TRBV5-1	TRBJ1-1	NA	many	TGCGCCAGCAGCTTGGTGGGGGCCGGCACTGAAGCTTTCTTT	CASSLVGAGTEAFF
TRBV20-1	TRBJ1-5	TRBD1	few	TGCAGTGCTAGAGATCCTATCGGGACAGGGAGGTATCAGCCCCAGCATTTT	CSARDPIGTGRYQPQHF
TRBV7-2	TRBJ1-2	NA	few	TGTGCCAGCAGCTTCCTGGGAGCCTATGGCTACACCTTC	CASSFLGAYGYTF